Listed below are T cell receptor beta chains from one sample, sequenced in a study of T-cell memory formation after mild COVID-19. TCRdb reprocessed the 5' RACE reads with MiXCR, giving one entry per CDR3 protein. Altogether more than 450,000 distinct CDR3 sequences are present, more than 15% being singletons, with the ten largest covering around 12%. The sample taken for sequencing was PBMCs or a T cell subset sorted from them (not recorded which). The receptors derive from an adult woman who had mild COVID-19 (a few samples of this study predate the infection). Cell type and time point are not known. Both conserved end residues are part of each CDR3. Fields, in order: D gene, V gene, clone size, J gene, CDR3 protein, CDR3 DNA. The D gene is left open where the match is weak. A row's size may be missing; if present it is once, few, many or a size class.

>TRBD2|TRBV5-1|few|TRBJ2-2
CASSLREDPNTGELFF
TGCGCCAGCAGCTTGCGGGAGGACCCGAACACCGGGGAGCTGTTTTTT
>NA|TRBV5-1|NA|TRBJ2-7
CASSPDGNEQYF
TGCGCCAGCAGCCCGGACGGCAACGAGCAGTACTTC
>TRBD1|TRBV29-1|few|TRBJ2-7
CSVVRQGNYEQYF
TGCAGCGTCGTACGACAGGGTAACTACGAGCAGTACTTC
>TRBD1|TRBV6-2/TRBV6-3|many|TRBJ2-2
CASGGQGYGTGELFF
TGTGCCAGCGGCGGACAGGGGTATGGCACCGGGGAGCTGTTTTTT
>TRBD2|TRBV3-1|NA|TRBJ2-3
CASSHLGGGADTQYF
TGTGCCAGCAGCCACCTTGGCGGGGGGGCAGATACGCAGTATTTT
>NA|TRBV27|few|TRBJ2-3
CASSEQGPDTQYF
TGTGCCAGCAGCGAGCAGGGCCCAGATACGCAGTATTTT
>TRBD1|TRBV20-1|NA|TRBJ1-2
CSATDRVYGYTF
TGCAGTGCTACAGACAGGGTCTATGGCTACACCTTC
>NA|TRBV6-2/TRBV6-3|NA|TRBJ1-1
CASSYSAANTEAFF
TGTGCCAGCAGTTACTCGGCAGCTAACACTGAAGCTTTCTTT
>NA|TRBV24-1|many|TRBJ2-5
CATSDGVFGTQYF
TGTGCCACCAGTGATGGGGTCTTCGGGACCCAGTACTTC
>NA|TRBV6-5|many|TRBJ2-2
CASSYSPTDTGELFF
TGTGCCAGCAGTTACTCCCCGACTGACACCGGGGAGCTGTTTTTT
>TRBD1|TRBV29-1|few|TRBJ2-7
CSVERGQGPYEQYF
TGCAGCGTTGAACGCGGACAGGGCCCCTACGAGCAGTACTTC
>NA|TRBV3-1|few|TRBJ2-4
CASSQDRQVNIQYF
TGTGCCAGCAGCCAAGATCGACAGGTGAACATTCAGTACTTC
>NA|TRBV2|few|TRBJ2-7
CASSGAGILREQYF
TGTGCCAGCAGTGGGGCAGGGATTTTGCGAGAGCAGTACTTC
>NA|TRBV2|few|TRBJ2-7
CASSESVSYEQYF
TGTGCCAGCAGTGAATCGGTGAGCTACGAGCAGTACTTC
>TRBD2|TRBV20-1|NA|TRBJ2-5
CSARSPGLAQGTQYF
TGCAGTGCTAGATCTCCGGGACTAGCCCAGGGGACCCAGTACTTC
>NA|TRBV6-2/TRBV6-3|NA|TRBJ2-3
CASSYSDHTQYF
TGTGCCAGCAGTTACAGCGACCATACGCAGTATTTT
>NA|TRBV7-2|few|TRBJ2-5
CASSSRRGGPQETQYF
TGTGCCAGCAGCTCACGGAGAGGGGGGCCACAAGAGACCCAGTACTTC
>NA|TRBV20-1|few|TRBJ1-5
CSARDSSGGNQPQHF
TGCAGTGCTAGAGATAGTTCGGGTGGCAATCAGCCCCAGCATTTT
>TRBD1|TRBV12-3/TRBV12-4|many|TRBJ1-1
CASTPTGVGTEAFF
TGTGCCAGCACCCCGACAGGGGTAGGCACTGAAGCTTTCTTT
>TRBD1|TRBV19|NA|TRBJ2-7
CASSMGDRGMGEQYF
TGTGCCAGTAGTATGGGGGACAGGGGTATGGGCGAGCAGTACTTC
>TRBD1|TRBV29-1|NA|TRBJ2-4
CSVLTGTGKNIQYF
TGCAGCGTGCTTACCGGGACAGGGAAAAACATTCAGTACTTC
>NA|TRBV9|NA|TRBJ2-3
CASSVQGDGYTQYF
TGTGCCAGCAGCGTTCAGGGAGATGGGTACACGCAGTATTTT
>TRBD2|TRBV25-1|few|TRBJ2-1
CASSPPSGRAPGGYEQFF
TGTGCCAGCAGCCCCCCAAGCGGGAGAGCTCCTGGGGGCTATGAGCAGTTCTTC
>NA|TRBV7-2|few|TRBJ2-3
CASSPAIPRQDTQYF
TGTGCCAGCAGCCCAGCGATTCCCCGACAGGATACGCAGTATTTT
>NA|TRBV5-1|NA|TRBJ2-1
CASSPSWVGLDEQFF
TGCGCCAGCAGCCCATCCTGGGTGGGGCTCGATGAGCAGTTCTTC
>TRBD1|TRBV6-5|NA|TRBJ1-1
CASITQTGTVNTEAFF
TGTGCCAGCATAACTCAGACCGGGACAGTTAACACTGAAGCTTTCTTT
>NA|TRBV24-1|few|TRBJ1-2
CATSDAGELIYGYTF
TGTGCCACCAGTGACGCGGGGGAACTGATCTATGGCTACACCTTC
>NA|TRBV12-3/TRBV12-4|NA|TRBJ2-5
CASSFSDRRQETQYF
TGTGCCAGCAGTTTCTCGGACCGACGGCAAGAGACCCAGTACTTC
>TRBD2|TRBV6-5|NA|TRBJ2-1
CASRREDEQFF
TGTGCCAGCAGGCGGGAGGATGAGCAGTTCTTC
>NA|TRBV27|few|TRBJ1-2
CASSPRGGSYGYTF
TGTGCCAGCAGTCCTAGGGGGGGGAGCTATGGCTACACCTTC
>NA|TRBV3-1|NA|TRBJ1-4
CASSAPRIGEKLFF
TGTGCCAGCAGCGCACCTCGGATAGGGGAAAAACTGTTTTTT
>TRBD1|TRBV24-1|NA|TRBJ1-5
CATSADRVQPQHF
TGTGCCACCAGTGCCGACAGGGTTCAGCCCCAGCATTTT
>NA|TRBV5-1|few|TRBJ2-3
CASSSRTPTDTQYF
TGCGCCAGCAGCTCCCGGACCCCCACAGATACGCAGTATTTT
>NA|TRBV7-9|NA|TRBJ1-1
CASSFGSAEAFF
TGTGCCAGCAGCTTCGGGTCCGCTGAAGCTTTCTTT
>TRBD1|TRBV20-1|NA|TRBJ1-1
CSARDGGAGGNTEAFF
TGCAGTGCTAGAGATGGTGGGGCAGGGGGCAACACTGAAGCTTTCTTT
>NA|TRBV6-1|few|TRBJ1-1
CASSSRKGSLAFF
TGTGCCAGCAGTTCAAGGAAGGGATCTCTGGCTTTCTTT
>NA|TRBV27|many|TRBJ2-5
CASSSLDRQETQYF
TGTGCCAGCAGTTCCCTCGACCGACAAGAGACCCAGTACTTC
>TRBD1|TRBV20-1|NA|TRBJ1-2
CSARDLGQGDGYTF
TGCAGTGCTAGAGATCTCGGACAGGGTGACGGCTACACCTTC
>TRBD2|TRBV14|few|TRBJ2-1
CASSGGGSSSYNEQFF
TGTGCCAGCAGCGGCGGGGGGTCTAGCTCCTACAATGAGCAGTTCTTC